This T cell receptor (beta chain) was identified during a study of shared clonotypes between healthy human individuals (TCRdb year 2020). Notes on the research overall: The cohort included a few men and two women between 18 and 49 years of age. Per donor, three plates each were used for CD4 naive and CD4 memory, two for CD8 naive, and one for CD8 memory. To estimate repertoire size and how much clonotypes are shared between individuals, the study performed deep sequencing of blood TCR repertoires from about 5 healthy adults. Libraries were prepared and TCR repertoires were sequenced by different laboratories using diverse techniques, in order to increase sequencing depth and limit assay-specific biases. Leukapheresis yielded between about 0.94 and 10 billion PBMCs per donor. The paper as a whole reports these results and caveats: Even with the large sequencing depth, rarefaction of the sorted-subset datasets indicated that sequencing was incomplete. Sampling was restricted to blood, and TCR repertoires in tissue are likely to differ from TCR repertoires in blood. When a handful of donors were compared, the shared fraction of clonotypes was 5% to 6.5% for naive CD4, 3.5% for naive CD8, 2% to 2.5% for memory CD4, and 0.35% to 0.4% for memory CD8. Larger estimated clonotype richness was generally found for naive subsets than for memory subsets. Compared with non-shared clonotypes, clonotypes shared by all four sorted-subset donors had higher generation probabilities. The small number of donors limited the genetic and exposure-history diversity represented. Pairwise subsampling led to the expectation that sequencing depth would affect the degree of clonotype sharing among donors.

Using the deep immunoSEQ assay, TCR CDR3 regions were amplified from genomic DNA by multiplex PCR. Extracted genomic DNA from each cell subset was distributed evenly across all wells of several immunoSEQ 96-well plates, and each plate was treated as a replicate. For sorted subsets, each replicate PCR was loaded with about 0.2 ug genomic DNA, equivalent to 30,000 or so T cell genomes. Purified libraries were quantified with a Qubit 3.0 fluorometer, sized on a Bioanalyzer 2100, and re-quantified with the KAPA Library Quantification kit. Every immunoSEQ 96-well plate was sequenced on a separate single-read 150-cycle Illumina NextSeq 550 flow cell. As for the original processing: Because the immunoSEQ output held only junctional sequences and lacked quality scores, the filtering could not match the filtering applied to full-length reads. To assign V/J genes and CDR3, sequences were annotated against IMGT germline references using PyIR, a Python wrapper for IgBLAST v1.9. Reads were filtered out if the reads had weak V/J assignments (E-value above 1e-6), no CDR3, stop codons, out-of-frame junctions, or ambiguous translated residues. V3J clonotypes were defined as sequences sharing an identical inferred V gene, J gene, and CDR3 amino acid sequence. Percentage overlap between repertoires was computed as shared unique clonotypes divided by the size of the smaller repertoire. RTK rarefaction, the Chao1 estimator, and Recon v2.1 estimates of unobserved clonotypes were used to assess repertoire richness. OLGA was used to compute generation probabilities for all TCRbeta clonotypes that the gDNA method yielded from a handful of donors. What TCRdb holds here is the immuneACCESS table cut down to in-frame rearrangements. Part of the clones is not present; checked against another copy, under half of the missing clones reflect an unresolved V gene, and the others are unexplained. D and trimming were read from the DNA, whereas the V and J calls and clone size are those reported in that table. Recorded for this sample are approximately 600,000 clones; 95% of them occurred a single time. The top ten clones comprise 0.11% of the sample.

This clone was detected only once. Its antigen has not been determined. Nothing much larger sits one base from this clone, and base qualities are not available. For the CD8 naive samples, CD45RO-negative cells were positively selected for CCR7, yielding a CD45RA+CCR7+ population from which TemRA cells were excluded. The donors were healthy, HIV-negative adults who had no recently reported acute infections or vaccinations. Only Caucasian adults living in Nashville, Tennessee, USA were represented among the donors. Blood was collected by leukapheresis, and PBMCs were isolated by Ficoll-Histopaque density gradient centrifugation and then cryopreserved in liquid nitrogen vapor phase. Analytical flow cytometry was used to check the purity and quantity of every magnetically sorted T cell population. Genomic DNA was isolated from each sorted fraction and quantified by UV absorbance on a Nanodrop 2000c. The CDR3 goes from the cysteine to the phenylalanine over 13 residues. CDR3 DNA only is kept here, 39 bases in frame from base 1. CDR1 and CDR2 are drawn from the germline V gene: MDHEN, SYDVKM. V drops 6 bases and J drops 2 bases, leaving 11 bases in between.

The sequencing sample was made of naive CD8+ T cells sorted from blood. Per the publication, the cell subset or site label means: CD45RA+CCR7+. This TCR was sampled from a woman aged 30 to 39 in good health. The rearranged chain carries TRBV28 and TRBJ2-7; 6 matching bases give a weak D call of TRBD1. The nucleotides are TGTGCCAGCAGATCCAGGGGCACCTACGAGCAGTACTTC. This sequence encodes CASRSRGTYEQYF.